This TCR beta chain was recovered during a study of cytomegalovirus exposure and HLA in healthy donors. Study observations and caveats: Confirmation in vitro established that three CMV-associated chains were specific for CMV antigens.

Regarding this clone: The antigen is not known.

Every donor was a healthy person donating bone marrow. The primer mix had 60 Vbeta and 13 Jbeta primers. TCRdb's table, derived via immunoSEQ multiplex PCR, lists solely in-frame clones and lacks some. The table includes about 150,000 clones, approximately 78% detected once. Germline V lookup: CDR1 SGHRS, CDR2 YFSETQ. Germline trimming cut 4 bases from V and 0 bases from J; bases unmatched to any gene: 8. The CDR3 runs 16 residues. The sequencing sample was made of PBMCs. This chain links TRBV5-1 with TRBJ1-1, with 8 bases fitting TRBD1. The TCR comes from a man between 35 and 55 years old in good health and CMV-seropositive. The CDR3 is CASSAGQGLLNTEAFF. In DNA form, the CDR3 reads TGCGCCAGCAGCGCCGGACAGGGCTTGTTGAACACTGAAGCTTTCTTT.